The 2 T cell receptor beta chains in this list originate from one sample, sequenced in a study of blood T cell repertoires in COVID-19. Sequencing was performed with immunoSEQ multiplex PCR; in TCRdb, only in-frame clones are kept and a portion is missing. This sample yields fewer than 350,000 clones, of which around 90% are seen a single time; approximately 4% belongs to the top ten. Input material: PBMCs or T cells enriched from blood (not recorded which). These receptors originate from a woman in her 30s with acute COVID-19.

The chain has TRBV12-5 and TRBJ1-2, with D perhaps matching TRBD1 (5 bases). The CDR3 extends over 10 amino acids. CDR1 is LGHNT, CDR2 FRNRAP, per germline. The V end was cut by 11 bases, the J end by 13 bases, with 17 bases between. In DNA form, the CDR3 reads TGTGCTCCCCCCTTACAGGTTTTCACCTTC. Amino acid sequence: CAPPLQVFTF.

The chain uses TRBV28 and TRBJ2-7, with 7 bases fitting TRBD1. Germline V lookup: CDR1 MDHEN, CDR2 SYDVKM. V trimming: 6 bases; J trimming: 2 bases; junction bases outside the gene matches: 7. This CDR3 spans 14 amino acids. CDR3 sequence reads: CASSQGGLTYEQYF. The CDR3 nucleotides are TGTGCCAGCAGCCAAGGGGGCTTGACCTACGAGCAGTACTTC.